The T cell receptor (beta chain) described here comes from a study of blood T cell repertoires in COVID-19. Turning to the study itself: Samples of COVID-19 (acute and convalescent) were obtained from the United States, Italy and Spain.

The authors' processing: Amplification of reference gene primers was used by the study to estimate nucleated cell counts. Using immunoSEQ multiplex PCR, the repertoire was profiled, and TCRdb retains in-frame clones only, with some absent. D and trimming come from the DNA, and the V and J calls and clone size come from that table. This table has 40,000 to 55,000 clones, around 90% appearing once. The CDR3 spans 13 residues. Per the germline V gene, CDR1 is KGHSH and CDR2 is LQKENI. V lost 1 base and J 7 bases, leaving 10 bases between the germline ends. This clone was seen a handful of times. This TCR was sampled from a man aged 45-65 years with active COVID-19. This sequence joins TRBV18 and TRBJ1-2; D gene uncertain. Material: peripheral blood. Written as DNA, the CDR3 is TGTGCCAGCTCACCACAGGAGCTGGCTGGCTACACCTTC. Its translation is CASSPQELAGYTF.